The 12 T cell receptor beta chains below were found in one sample sequenced in a study of CD8 T cells in Susac syndrome. With random hexamers, roughly 0.5 to 1 ug RNA was reverse transcribed. TCRdb redid the calling of the immunoSEQ multiplex PCR reads with MiXCR, one entry per CDR3 protein. The sample consists of 150,000 to 160,000 distinct CDR3 sequences, 85% to 95% of them appearing once. The sample consisted of CD4+ T cells from PBMCs. These receptors were taken from a human donor with Susac syndrome.

This chain links TRBV9 with TRBJ1-6; 7 nucleotides align to TRBD1. CDR3 size: 14 residues. Germline CDR1 reads SGDLS; CDR2 reads YYNGEE. V shed 2 bases, J shed 7 bases, and the junction held 3 bases outside the gene matches. The chain's CDR3 is CASSVQGGNSPLHF. CDR3 DNA: TGTGCCAGCAGCGTTCAGGGGGGGAATTCACCCCTCCACTTT.

The chain has TRBV29-1 and TRBJ1-2; perhaps TRBD1 as D (6 bases). CDR3 length: 13 amino acids. Germline-derived CDR1 and CDR2 are SQVTM and ANQGSEA. V was shortened by 7 bases and J by 3 bases, with 15 bases between the two germline ends. For the CDR3, the DNA is TGCAGCGCTGTTGAGACAGGTTACTATGGCTACACCTTC. It encodes CSAVETGYYGYTF.

The genes are TRBV20-1 and TRBJ1-2; 11 nucleotides align to TRBD1. Germline CDR1 is DFQATT and CDR2 is SNEGSKA (reference sequence). The V gene end was trimmed by 1 base and the J gene end by 5 bases; junction bases not matched to a gene: 6. The CDR3 totals 15 residues. The CDR3 here is CSARAGQGAWYGYTF. CDR3 coding DNA: TGCAGTGCTAGAGCCGGACAGGGGGCTTGGTATGGCTACACCTTC.

The chain links TRBV20-1 to TRBJ2-3; 8 bases match TRBD2. The CDR3 is made up of 16 amino acids. Looked up from germline, CDR1 is DFQATT and CDR2 is SNEGSKA (reference sequence). V gave up 0 bases and J gave up 2 bases; unmatched junction bases: 7. The CDR3 protein is CSARDLQRGTTDTQYF. CDR3 in DNA: TGCAGTGCTAGAGATCTCCAGCGGGGGACCACAGATACGCAGTATTTT.

This sequence joins TRBV6-6 and TRBJ1-2; D might be TRBD1 (5 bases). Germline CDR1 MNHNY, CDR2 SVGAGI (reference sequence). The CDR3 covers 13 residues. Trimming shortened V by 8 bases and J by 0 bases, and 10 bases separated the two germline ends. CDR3 protein: CASGTVPNYGYTF. The CDR3 nucleotides read TGTGCCAGCGGGACGGTCCCTAACTATGGCTACACCTTC.

The chain joins TRBV3-1 to TRBJ2-7; D is unresolved. Deletions cut 8 bases from V and 5 bases from J, with 22 bases between. Germline V lookup: CDR1 LGHDT, CDR2 YNNKEL (reference sequence). The CDR3 spans 15 residues. This chain's CDR3 is CASAPARTGGHEQYF. CDR3 nucleotides: TGTGCCAGCGCCCCAGCCCGGACGGGCGGCCACGAGCAGTACTTC.

The chain uses TRBV9 and TRBJ2-7, with 9 bases lining up with TRBD1. Germline loops: CDR1 SGDLS, CDR2 YYNGEE. The CDR3 runs 16 residues. The ends lost 4 bases at V and 0 bases at J; junction bases unmatched: 8. The CDR3 sequence: CASSPRDRASSYEQYF. CDR3 coding DNA: TGTGCCAGCAGCCCGAGGGACAGGGCCTCCTCCTACGAGCAGTACTTC.

This clonotype was detected once. This chain joins TRBV29-1 and TRBJ1-3, with D hard to call. This CDR3 contains 10 residues. Germline V gene data show CDR1 as SQVTM and CDR2 as ANQGSEA. The CDR3 is CATGGNTIYF. The CDR3 DNA follows: TGCGCGACGGGAGGAAACACCATATATTTT.

CDR3 coding DNA: TGCAGCGTGGACCATGGTTTTAACACTGAAGCTTTCTTT. Translating gives CSVDHGFNTEAFF. This sequence joins TRBV29-1 and TRBJ1-1, with unresolved D. V was shortened by 6 bases and J by 2 bases, with 13 bases between the two germline ends. CDR1 and CDR2 (germline): SQVTM, ANQGSEA. The CDR3 has 13 amino acids.

This clonotype was found once. The chain links TRBV29-1 to TRBJ1-1; D is perhaps TRBD1 (6 bases). Germline CDR1 SQVTM, CDR2 ANQGSEA. The CDR3 loop spans 14 amino acids. Trimming took off 6 bases at V and 0 bases at J, with 14 bases between the two ends. CDR3 in amino acids: CSVQTGGLNTEAFF. CDR3 in DNA: TGCAGCGTGCAAACCGGGGGCCTGAACACTGAAGCTTTCTTT.

This sequence joins TRBV29-1 and TRBJ1-2; 9 bases fit TRBD1. The CDR3 consists of 13 residues. Trimming removed 5 bases from V and 4 bases from J; junction bases left unmatched: 5. Per germline, CDR1 SQVTM and CDR2 ANQGSEA. CDR3 sequence: CSVTGGVGYGYTF. CDR3 DNA: TGCAGCGTTACAGGGGGCGTTGGCTATGGCTACACCTTC.

This clonotype was counted a single time. The chain links TRBV7-6 to TRBJ1-1; a weak D match, TRBD1 (5 bases). Germline CDR1 SGHVS, CDR2 FNYEAQ. V was clipped by 1 base and J by 4 bases, with 7 bases between them. The CDR3 is 13 amino acids. The CDR3 reads CASSLGGPTEAFF. The CDR3 nucleotides read TGTGCCAGCAGCTTAGGGGGCCCCACTGAAGCTTTCTTT.